What follows are 27 T cell receptor beta chains derived from one specimen sequenced in a study of high-grade serous ovarian cancer treatment subgroups. The tumor samples were collected prior to definitive surgery or chemotherapy. This table comes from immunoSEQ multiplex PCR, and its TCRdb copy is limited to in-frame clones, with some not included. The sample yields over 15,000 clones, roughly 67% seen once. The source material was tumor tissue. These receptor sequences come from a human donor with high-grade serous ovarian cancer.

The rearrangement links TRBV30 to TRBJ2-7, with 8 bases that match TRBD2. Trimming took 5 bases from V and 2 from J; bases not matched to a gene: 5. The CDR3 extends over 13 amino acids. The germline V gene has CDR1 GTSNPN and CDR2 SVGIG (reference sequence). In nucleotides, the CDR3 is TGTGCCTGGGGTCCGGGACTAGCCTACGAGCAGTACTTC. Translating it yields CAWGPGLAYEQYF.

V is TRBV6-1 and J is TRBJ2-2; TRBD1 matches 7 bases. The V gene's germline CDR1 is MNHNS and CDR2 SASEGT. Trimming took 3 bases from V and 3 from J; bases not matched to a gene: 4. The CDR3 runs 15 residues. The CDR3 reads CASSDPGQHTGELFF. In DNA, the CDR3 is TGTGCCAGCAGTGACCCGGGACAGCACACCGGGGAGCTGTTTTTT.

This chain joins TRBV11-2 and TRBJ2-3, with D perhaps assigned TRBD1 or TRBD2 (5 bases each). The germline V and J ends were trimmed by 5 bases and 2 bases, with 11 bases remaining between them. CDR1 is SGHAT and CDR2 is FQNNGV in the germline V gene. CDR3 length: 14 residues. The CDR3 coding sequence is TGTGCCAGCAGCCGAGGGGCAGCCACAGATACGCAGTATTTT. Protein sequence: CASSRGAATDTQYF.

In this sample, this clone turned up a few times. V is TRBV15 and J is TRBJ2-7; no definite D call. With 0 bases removed from V and 3 bases from J, the gap between germline ends came to 6 bases. CDR1 LNHNV and CDR2 YYDKDF come from the germline V gene (reference sequence). There are 13 residues in the CDR3. The CDR3 coding sequence is TGTGCCACCAGCAGAGATTTGGGCTACGAGCAGTACTTC. Its translation is CATSRDLGYEQYF.

This sequence joins TRBV7-2 and TRBJ2-5, with D hard to call. The DNA end favors TRBJ2-7, so the J call may be wrong. Germline V gene data show CDR1 as SGHTA and CDR2 as FQGNSA. This CDR3 contains 16 residues. Here the CDR3 reads CASSLVGPPSSYEQYF. The DNA of the CDR3 is TGTGCCAGCAGCTTAGTCGGACCCCCGAGCTCCTACGAGCAGTACTTC.

The rearrangement joins TRBV4-2 to TRBJ2-1; 12 bases align to TRBD2. Per the germline V gene, CDR1 is LGHNA and CDR2 is YNFKEQ. The ends lost 4 bases at V and 8 bases at J; junction bases unmatched: 6. This CDR3 comprises 15 residues. CDR3 nucleotides: TGTGCCAGCAGCCCGACTAGCGGGGGTGGTTATGAGCAGTTCTTC. Protein: CASSPTSGGGYEQFF.

V and J are TRBV11-2 and TRBJ2-1; 13 bases match TRBD2. Per the germline V gene, CDR1 is SGHAT and CDR2 is FQNNGV. This CDR3 has 17 amino acids. With V trimmed by 2 bases and J by 4 bases, 5 bases remained unmatched. CDR3 protein: CASSLMRLAGGYNEQFF. DNA for the CDR3: TGTGCCAGCAGCTTAATGAGACTAGCGGGGGGATACAATGAGCAGTTCTTC.

This rearrangement joins TRBV28 to TRBJ2-7, with TRBD2 matching 7 bases. V trimming: 6 bases; J trimming: 2 bases; junction bases outside the gene matches: 13. The CDR3 extends over 16 amino acids. CDR1 is MDHEN, CDR2 SYDVKM, per germline. The CDR3 DNA is TGTGCCAGCAGCAGACTCCGGGGGGTAAGGGCCTACGAGCAGTACTTC. It encodes CASSRLRGVRAYEQYF.

The genes are TRBV30 and TRBJ2-7; 7 bases are a match to TRBD2. J lost 3 bases, V lost 5 bases, and 10 bases had no gene match. Germline V gene sequence: CDR1 GTSNPN, CDR2 SVGIG (reference sequence). This CDR3 region has 14 residues. CDR3 region: CAWGTGTTHYEQYF. The CDR3 DNA follows: TGTGCCTGGGGAACCGGGACTACCCACTACGAGCAGTACTTC.

V usage is TRBV6-5 and J usage is TRBJ2-5; 8 bases fit TRBD1. With V trimmed by 8 bases and J by 1 base, 6 bases remained unmatched. Germline V CDR1 and CDR2: MNHEY, SVGAGI. The CDR3 consists of 14 residues. The CDR3 DNA follows: TGTGCCAGCGGATTGGGACAGGCCCAAGAGACCCAGTACTTC. Its translation: CASGLGQAQETQYF.

Remarks on this clone: This sample includes further DNA sequences coding for the same CDR3. CDR3 amino acids: CASSAGYEQYF. DNA of the CDR3: TGTGCCAGCAGCGCTGGCTACGAGCAGTACTTC. This chain uses TRBV9 with TRBJ2-7, with D unresolved. The V and J ends lost 3 bases and 3 bases respectively, with 4 bases between them. The V gene's germline CDR1 is SGDLS and CDR2 YYNGEE. CDR3 length: 11 residues.

The rearrangement joins TRBV7-2 to TRBJ2-1, with D uncertain. This CDR3 comprises 13 residues. Between the trimmed V and J ends, which lost 1 base and 6 bases, there was a span of 7 bases. Germline CDR1 is SGHTA and CDR2 is FQGNSA. The CDR3 region is CASSLGAPNEQFF. CDR3 bases: TGTGCCAGCAGCTTAGGGGCCCCCAATGAGCAGTTCTTC.

This sequence joins TRBV5-4 and TRBJ2-7; D might be TRBD1 (5 bases). This CDR3 has 14 residues. V was trimmed by 4 bases and J by 3 bases, leaving 14 bases between them. Germline V gene sequence: CDR1 SGHNT, CDR2 YYREEE (reference sequence). CDR3 DNA sequence: TGTGCCAGCAGCCCAGCAGGGCTGAACTACGAGCAGTACTTC. Its protein product is CASSPAGLNYEQYF.

The CDR3: CASSLRGRLGGYTF. CDR3 sequence (DNA): TGTGCCAGCAGCCTCAGGGGCCGCCTGGGAGGCTACACCTTC. The chain couples TRBV6-5 to TRBJ1-2; maybe TRBD1 (6 bases). Trimming took off 6 bases at V and 8 bases at J, with 19 bases between the two ends. Germline V gives CDR1 MNHEY, CDR2 SVGAGI. The CDR3 is 14 amino acids.

The rearrangement links TRBV19 to TRBJ1-1; maybe TRBD1 (5 bases). V lost 3 bases and J 3 bases, leaving 14 bases between the germline ends. This CDR3 comprises 15 residues. Germline V CDR1 and CDR2: LNHDA, SQIVND (reference sequence). CDR3 protein: CASSISAGTDTEAFF. The CDR3 coding sequence is TGTGCCAGTAGTATTTCGGCAGGGACTGACACTGAAGCTTTCTTT.

The rearrangement joins TRBV9 to TRBJ1-3, with TRBD1 matching over 7 bases. CDR3 length equals 16 residues. Germline assignment: CDR1 SGDLS and CDR2 YYNGEE. V shed 0 bases, J shed 3 bases, and the junction held 6 bases outside the gene matches. The CDR3 region has the DNA TGTGCCAGCAGCGTAGGAGGGCAGGGGGGTGGAAACACCATATATTTT. It encodes CASSVGGQGGGNTIYF. Drawing the rest from reference TRBV9 and TRBJ1-3, the complete variable domain is DSGVTQTPKHLITATGQRVTLRCSPRSGDLSVYWYQQSLDQGLQFLIQYYNGEERAKGNILERFSAQQFPDLHSELNLSSLELGDSALYFCASSVGGQGGGNTIYFGEGSWLTVV.

In this sample, this clone turned up once. The CDR3 sequence: CASRHSGRGEQYF. In DNA form, the CDR3 reads TGTGCCAGCAGGCATAGCGGGCGTGGCGAGCAGTACTTC. This sequence joins TRBV7-9 and TRBJ2-7; 7 positions match TRBD2. This CDR3 is 13 amino acids long. After removal of 6 bases from V and 6 bases from J, the junction contained 8 bases not matched to a gene. Germline V gives CDR1 SEHNR, CDR2 FQNEAQ (reference sequence). Full variable domain (outside the CDR3, taken from reference TRBV7-9 and TRBJ2-7): DTGVSQNPRHKITKRGQNVTFRCDPISEHNRLYWYRQTLGQGPEFLTYFQNEAQLEKSRLLSDRFSAERPKGSFSTLEIQRTEQGDSAMYLCASRHSGRGEQYFGPGTRLTVT.

The chain couples TRBV28 to TRBJ2-2, with 8 bases identical to TRBD1. CDR3 length: 16 amino acids. Trimming at V came to 3 bases and at J to 2 bases, leaving 5 bases not matched to a gene. Looked up from germline, CDR1 is MDHEN and CDR2 is SYDVKM. The CDR3, as DNA: TGTGCCAGCAGTTTGGCGACAGGGGCTAACACCGGGGAGCTGTTTTTT. Protein product: CASSLATGANTGELFF. Using reference TRBV28 and TRBJ2-2 for the parts outside the CDR3, the full variable domain is DVKVTQSSRYLVKRTGEKVFLECVQDMDHENMFWYRQDPGLGLRLIYFSYDVKMKEKGDIPEGYSVSREKKERFSLILESASTNQTSMYLCASSLATGANTGELFFGEGSRLTVL.

The rearrangement joins TRBV25-1 to TRBJ1-4; D ambiguous. The CDR3 covers 14 residues. The V gene's germline CDR1 is MGHDK and CDR2 SYGVNS. The V end lost 6 bases, the J end lost 8 bases, and 16 bases lay between the germline ends. The CDR3 coding sequence is TGTGCCAGCAGAAGGATGGGTGGGCACGAAAAACTGTTTTTT. Translated, it gives CASRRMGGHEKLFF. Looking up the rest from reference TRBV25-1 and TRBJ1-4 gives the full variable domain: EADIYQTPRYLVIGTGKKITLECSQTMGHDKMYWYQQDPGMELHLIHYSYGVNSTEKGDLSSESTVSRIRTEHFPLTLESARPSHTSQYLCASRRMGGHEKLFFGSGTQLSVL.

The chain has TRBV7-6 and TRBJ2-1; D possibly corresponds to TRBD1 (6 bases). This CDR3 contains 13 residues. The ends were cut back, 5 bases at V and 5 bases at J, with 10 bases in the middle. Germline CDR1 and CDR2: SGHVS and FNYEAQ. Written as DNA, the CDR3 is TGTGCCAGCAGCCGAGGACAGAACAATGAGCAGTTCTTC. Encoded protein: CASSRGQNNEQFF. The full variable domain, completed using reference TRBV7-6 and TRBJ2-1, is GAGVSQSPRYKVTKRGQDVALRCDPISGHVSLYWYRQALGQGPEFLTYFNYEAQQDKSGLPNDRFSAERPEGSISTLTIQRTEQRDSAMYRCASSRGQNNEQFFGPGTRLTVL.

The table lists this clone with a few counts. This chain connects TRBV4-1 to TRBJ1-3, with D perhaps matching TRBD1 (6 bases). The CDR3 is made up of 15 amino acids. Germline CDR1 and CDR2: MGHRA and YSYEKL. With 4 bases removed from V and 3 bases from J, the gap between germline ends came to 13 bases. DNA for the CDR3: TGCGCCAGCAGCCCTACTGGACAGTTTGGAAACACCATATATTTT. The encoded protein is CASSPTGQFGNTIYF.

The V and J genes are TRBV9 and TRBJ1-1; no definite D call. The CDR3 contains 15 residues. V lost 4 bases and J 1 base, leaving 14 bases between the germline ends. CDR1 is SGDLS, CDR2 YYNGEE, per germline. CDR3 in amino acids: CASSPRARENTEAFF. The CDR3 nucleotides read TGTGCCAGCAGCCCGCGAGCTAGGGAGAACACTGAAGCTTTCTTT.

This clone showed up just once. DNA for the CDR3: TGTGCCTGGGGCAGGGGGGACATTCAGTACTTC. As protein: CAWGRGDIQYF. The V call is TRBV30, the J call TRBJ2-4; maybe TRBD1 (7 bases). The length of the CDR3 is 11 residues. Germline CDR1 GTSNPN, CDR2 SVGIG (reference sequence). V gave up 5 bases and J gave up 8 bases, with 10 bases separating them.

This clone appeared a few times. This chain joins TRBV28 and TRBJ2-7; D ambiguous. This CDR3 comprises 12 residues. V was shortened by 1 base and J by 6 bases, with 7 bases between the two germline ends. Germline V gene sequence: CDR1 MDHEN, CDR2 SYDVKM. CDR3 sequence reads: CASSLSLSEQYF. The CDR3 DNA is TGTGCCAGCAGTTTATCTCTGAGCGAGCAGTACTTC.

Points on this clone: Distinct nucleotide sequences in the sample also encode this CDR3. The chain employs TRBV7-2 and TRBJ2-5; possibly TRBD2 for D (6 bases). Trimming pared 0 bases from V and 4 bases from J, leaving 12 bases between. In germline, CDR1 is SGHTA, CDR2 FQGNSA. CDR3 length equals 15 residues. The CDR3 DNA sequence: TGTGCCAGCAGCTTAGCGGGGGGAGCGCTAGAGACCCAGTACTTC. This encodes CASSLAGGALETQYF.

The CDR3 loop reads CASSLDQGSYGYTF. The CDR3 DNA follows: TGTGCCAGCAGCTTAGATCAGGGATCCTATGGCTACACCTTC. The chain couples TRBV11-3 to TRBJ1-2; D might be TRBD1 (5 bases). The CDR3 is 14 residues long. Germline V gives CDR1 SGHNT, CDR2 YENEEA. The ends were cut back, 0 bases at V and 4 bases at J, with 9 bases in the middle. Filled out from reference TRBV11-3 and TRBJ1-2, the complete variable domain reads EAGVVQSPRYKIIEKKQPVAFWCNPISGHNTLYWYLQNLGQGPELLIRYENEEAVDDSQLPKDRFSAERLKGVDSTLKIQPAELGDSAVYLCASSLDQGSYGYTFGSGTRLTVV.

The gene calls are TRBV5-1 and TRBJ2-5, with TRBD2 matching 11 bases. Germline V gene lookup returns CDR1 SGHRS and CDR2 YFSETQ. The V segment lost 2 bases and the J segment 4 bases; nucleotides outside the gene matches: 10. This CDR3 is 17 amino acids long. DNA of the CDR3: TGCGCCAGCAGCTTTGGAATTAGCGGGGGGGTAAGAGAGACCCAGTACTTC. This sequence encodes CASSFGISGGVRETQYF. The whole variable domain, remainder taken from reference TRBV5-1 and TRBJ2-5, is KAGVTQTPRYLIKTRGQQVTLSCSPISGHRSVSWYQQTPGQGLQFLFEYFSETQRNKGNFPGRFSGRQFSNSRSEMNVSTLELGDSALYLCASSFGISGGVRETQYFGPGTRLLVL.